The present T cell receptor beta chain was sequenced within a study of molecular identifiers for immune sequencing clone quantification. This clonotype was seen at least ten times. A single record per CDR3 protein comes from TCRdb applying MiXCR to the PCR reads. This sample yields about half a million distinct CDR3 sequences, of which around 25% are seen a single time; under 0.8% belongs to the top ten. A CD8+CD4-CCR7+CD45RA+ gate was used to sort naive CD8 T cells. The specimen sequenced was naive CD8+ T cells from blood, with Jurkat cell RNA spiked in. Subset indicated: FACS-sorted CD8+CD4-CCR7+CD45RA+ naive T cells. This TCR was sampled from a human donor in good health. Some libraries in this study had Jurkat cell RNA spiked in.

The CDR3 reads CASSAGLEQFF. The CDR3 DNA reads TGCGCCAGCAGCGCTGGACTAGAGCAGTTCTTC. J is TRBJ2-1 and V is TRBV5-1, with TRBD2 as a possible D gene (6 bases). This CDR3 is 11 amino acids long. V lost 4 bases and J 10 bases, leaving 9 bases between the germline ends. The germline gives CDR1 SGHRS, CDR2 YFSETQ.